This TCR beta chain was identified in a study of blood T cell repertoires in COVID-19. The overall study: The United States, Italy and Spain supplied acute and convalescent COVID-19 samples. T cells, B-cell-depleted T cells, or PBMCs provided the cDNA or gDNA that served as material.

This CDR3 has 14 amino acids. Trimming pared 0 bases from V and 4 bases from J, leaving 8 bases between. Per the germline V gene, CDR1 is LGHDT and CDR2 is YNNKEL (reference sequence). Source study methods: Estimation of nucleated cell counts was performed using reference gene primer amplification. The repertoire was sequenced with immunoSEQ multiplex PCR; TCRdb's copy has only in-frame clones and lacks some. V, J and clone size are those of that table, while D and trimming were read from the DNA. The sample records over 120,000 clones, nearly 85% being singletons. V and J are TRBV3-1 (or the pseudogene TRBV3-2) and TRBJ2-3; weak D call: TRBD2 (5 bases). The source material was peripheral blood. This TCR derives from a human donor in a cohort sampled during active COVID-19. CDR3 nucleotide sequence: TGTGCCAGCAGCCAAGAGCCTAGCTCAGATACGCAGTATTTT. Encoded protein: CASSQEPSSDTQYF.